The rows below give T cell receptor beta chains drawn from one sample of a study of T cell responses to AZD1222 COVID-19 vaccine. Assay used: immunoSEQ multiplex PCR; TCRdb lists only in-frame clones, some missing. The repertoire holds some 110,000 clones, with more than 75% as singletons. The sequences come from peripheral blood, collected 28 days after the second AZD1222 dose. The receptors originated from an adult who received the AZD1222 COVID-19 vaccine. Each CDR3 is given with its conserved first and last residue. The order of the fields is V gene, CDR3 length, clone size, D gene, J gene, CDR3 protein, CDR3 DNA. A D gene is named only where the DNA matches it firmly. Expanded clones are given a class, and other clones once, few, many or no size at all.

V gene: TRBV19; CDR3 length: 13; clone size: few; D gene: .; J gene: TRBJ2-7; CDR3 protein: CASSIEENYEQYF; CDR3 DNA: TGTGCCAGTAGTATAGAGGAAAACTACGAGCAGTACTTC
V gene: TRBV7-2; CDR3 length: 15; clone size: once; D gene: TRBD1; J gene: TRBJ1-2; CDR3 protein: CASSSSPGTDYGYTF; CDR3 DNA: TGTGCCAGCAGCTCCTCGCCCGGGACAGACTATGGCTACACCTTC
V gene: TRBV3-1/TRBV3-2; CDR3 length: 15; clone size: .; D gene: .; J gene: TRBJ2-7; CDR3 protein: CASSADEMDADEQYF; CDR3 DNA: TGTGCCAGCAGCGCTGATGAAATGGACGCTGACGAGCAGTACTTC
V gene: TRBV28; CDR3 length: 15; clone size: .; D gene: TRBD1; J gene: TRBJ1-1; CDR3 protein: CASSLPDRGGTEAFF; CDR3 DNA: TGTGCCAGCAGTTTACCTGACAGGGGAGGCACTGAAGCTTTCTTT
V gene: TRBV5-1; CDR3 length: 14; clone size: .; D gene: .; J gene: TRBJ2-3; CDR3 protein: CASMERLFTDTQYF; CDR3 DNA: TGCGCCAGCATGGAGAGATTATTTACAGATACGCAGTATTTT
V gene: TRBV28; CDR3 length: 17; clone size: .; D gene: .; J gene: TRBJ1-4; CDR3 protein: CASKFRGYRATNEKLFF; CDR3 DNA: TGTGCCAGCAAGTTTCGGGGGTACCGCGCAACTAATGAAAAACTGTTTTTT
V gene: TRBV30; CDR3 length: 15; clone size: .; D gene: TRBD1; J gene: TRBJ1-2; CDR3 protein: CAWKQGVSRDYGYTF; CDR3 DNA: TGTGCCTGGAAACAGGGGGTGTCTAGGGACTATGGCTACACCTTC
V gene: TRBV7-3; CDR3 length: 14; clone size: .; D gene: .; J gene: TRBJ2-2; CDR3 protein: CASSLLLNTGELFF; CDR3 DNA: TGTGCCAGCAGCTTACTTCTTAACACCGGGGAGCTGTTTTTT
V gene: TRBV20-1; CDR3 length: 11; clone size: once; D gene: .; J gene: TRBJ1-5; CDR3 protein: CSASGAQPQHF; CDR3 DNA: TGCAGTGCTTCAGGGGCTCAGCCCCAGCATTTT
V gene: TRBV7-2; CDR3 length: 16; clone size: .; D gene: TRBD1; J gene: TRBJ1-4; CDR3 protein: CASSPGYTGGREKLFF; CDR3 DNA: TGTGCCAGCAGCCCGGGTTATACAGGGGGACGCGAAAAACTGTTTTTT
V gene: TRBV3-1/TRBV3-2; CDR3 length: 14; clone size: .; D gene: .; J gene: TRBJ2-5; CDR3 protein: CASSQDPGTGTQYF; CDR3 DNA: TGTGCCAGCAGCCAAGATCCGGGTACGGGGACCCAGTACTTC
V gene: TRBV7-6; CDR3 length: 14; clone size: once; D gene: .; J gene: TRBJ1-1; CDR3 protein: CASSFGFRNTEAFF; CDR3 DNA: TGTGCCAGCAGCTTCGGGTTTAGGAACACTGAAGCTTTCTTT
V gene: TRBV5-8; CDR3 length: 16; clone size: .; D gene: .; J gene: TRBJ1-4; CDR3 protein: CASSPLGGTTNEKLFF; CDR3 DNA: TGTGCCAGCAGCCCCCTGGGGGGAACAACTAATGAAAAACTGTTTTTT
V gene: TRBV6-5; CDR3 length: 15; clone size: .; D gene: TRBD2; J gene: TRBJ2-1; CDR3 protein: CASRDVSGGDNEQFF; CDR3 DNA: TGTGCCAGCCGCGACGTAAGCGGGGGGGACAATGAGCAGTTCTTC
V gene: TRBV7-6; CDR3 length: 16; clone size: once; D gene: .; J gene: TRBJ2-1; CDR3 protein: CASSLEGGSRSNEQFF; CDR3 DNA: TGTGCCAGCAGCCTAGAGGGGGGGTCTCGTTCCAATGAGCAGTTCTTC
V gene: TRBV11-3; CDR3 length: 13; clone size: .; D gene: .; J gene: TRBJ1-1; CDR3 protein: CASSLVMNTEAFF; CDR3 DNA: TGTGCCAGCAGCTTAGTCATGAACACTGAAGCTTTCTTT
V gene: TRBV5-1; CDR3 length: 14; clone size: .; D gene: .; J gene: TRBJ1-4; CDR3 protein: CASTLGGTNEKLFF; CDR3 DNA: TGCGCCAGCACCCTGGGGGGTACTAATGAAAAACTGTTTTTT
V gene: TRBV23-1; CDR3 length: 21; clone size: .; D gene: TRBD2; J gene: TRBJ2-7; CDR3 protein: CASSHPTYSGGCSPGTYEQYF; CDR3 DNA: TGCGCCAGCAGTCACCCAACCTATTCGGGAGGATGCTCCCCGGGAACCTACGAGCAGTACTTC
V gene: TRBV9; CDR3 length: 14; clone size: .; D gene: .; J gene: TRBJ1-2; CDR3 protein: CASSVAVESGGYTF; CDR3 DNA: TGTGCCAGCAGCGTAGCGGTGGAGTCGGGTGGCTACACCTTC
V gene: TRBV9; CDR3 length: 14; clone size: .; D gene: .; J gene: TRBJ2-7; CDR3 protein: CASSVGNSGLEQYF; CDR3 DNA: TGTGCCAGCAGCGTAGGTAACTCAGGGCTCGAGCAGTACTTC
V gene: TRBV7-9; CDR3 length: 15; clone size: .; D gene: .; J gene: TRBJ2-7; CDR3 protein: CASSLRGQGVEEQYF; CDR3 DNA: TGTGCCAGCAGCTTACGTGGTCAGGGCGTGGAAGAGCAGTACTTC
V gene: TRBV28; CDR3 length: 14; clone size: once; D gene: .; J gene: TRBJ2-7; CDR3 protein: CASIDSARSYEQYF; CDR3 DNA: TGTGCCAGCATCGATTCGGCCAGGAGCTACGAGCAGTACTTC
V gene: TRBV9; CDR3 length: 15; clone size: .; D gene: TRBD1; J gene: TRBJ1-2; CDR3 protein: CASSPRQGLGYGYTF; CDR3 DNA: TGTGCCAGCAGCCCTCGACAGGGACTCGGCTATGGCTACACCTTC
V gene: TRBV4-2; CDR3 length: 14; clone size: .; D gene: .; J gene: TRBJ1-5; CDR3 protein: CASSQDPVGQPQHF; CDR3 DNA: TGTGCCAGCAGCCAAGATCCTGTTGGCCAGCCCCAGCATTTT
V gene: TRBV6-5; CDR3 length: 13; clone size: .; D gene: .; J gene: TRBJ2-3; CDR3 protein: CASRARGTDTQYF; CDR3 DNA: TGTGCCAGCAGAGCTCGCGGCACAGATACGCAGTATTTT